This entry is about one T cell receptor beta chain. The data were taken from a study of PD-L1 blockade in urothelial cancer. Across the study: Counts from blood samples showed a median of roughly 150,000 T cells.

Patients' urothelial carcinoma was locally advanced or metastatic. The CDR3 runs 15 residues. The germline V gene encodes CDR1 SQVTM and CDR2 ANQGSEA. Trimming pared 6 bases from V and 3 bases from J, leaving 19 bases between. Measured with immunoSEQ multiplex PCR; TCRdb has only the in-frame clones, and not every one. The table lists around 40,000 clones, over 70% of them singletons. The clonotype originates from a man aged 55 to 69 with urothelial cancer. The source material was PBMCs, sampled around atezolizumab (anti-PD-L1) treatment. The chain recombines TRBV29-1 with TRBJ2-3; a possible D gene is TRBD2 (5 bases). This chain's CDR3 is CSVYSSQVVTDTQYF. The CDR3 coding sequence is TGCAGCGTCTACTCTAGCCAGGTAGTGACAGATACGCAGTATTTT.